Shown below are 12 T cell receptor beta chains from a single sample sequenced in a study of T cell responses to AZD1222 COVID-19 vaccine. Profiling relied on immunoSEQ multiplex PCR, and the TCRdb table lists in-frame clones only, not all of them. The sample lists some 86,000 clones, 75% to 95% seen once, with less than 6% in the top ten. The sample consisted of peripheral blood, taken 28 days after the second AZD1222 dose. The receptors were sampled from an adult who received the AZD1222 COVID-19 vaccine.

The V gene is TRBV7-2, the J gene TRBJ1-5, with no clear D. Trimming took 0 bases from V and 0 from J, leaving 9 bases between them. CDR1 is SGHTA, CDR2 FQGNSA, per germline. CDR3 size: 16 residues. DNA for the CDR3: TGTGCCAGCAGCTTAGCGGGGTCCCTTAGCAATCAGCCCCAGCATTTT. Its translation is CASSLAGSLSNQPQHF.

In DNA form, the CDR3 reads TGTGCCAGCAGCTCAGGACAGGGAGGGCTCGAGCAGTACTTC. This codes for CASSSGQGGLEQYF. This chain connects TRBV5-4 to TRBJ2-7; D may be TRBD1 (8 bases). This CDR3 region has 14 residues. Germline V gene sequence: CDR1 SGHNT, CDR2 YYREEE (reference sequence). V dropped 3 bases and J dropped 6 bases, with 16 bases sitting between them.

J is TRBJ2-7 and V is TRBV6-5, with D uncertain. This CDR3 spans 12 amino acids. The ends were cut back, 7 bases at V and 3 bases at J, with 10 bases in the middle. CDR1 is MNHEY and CDR2 is SVGAGI in the germline V gene. The CDR3, as DNA: TGTGCCAGCACTGGCAGGAGCTACGAGCAGTACTTC. The encoded protein is CASTGRSYEQYF.

For the CDR3, the DNA is TGTGCCAGCAGTTACGGGTCCGGGGTAAAAGAGACCCAGTACTTC. Its protein is CASSYGSGVKETQYF. The chain recombines TRBV6-2 or TRBV6-3 with TRBJ2-5, with TRBD2 as a possible D gene (5 bases). Trimming took off 2 bases at V and 3 bases at J, with 13 bases between the two ends. There are 15 residues in the CDR3. Germline V gives CDR1 MNHEY, CDR2 SVGEGT.

J is TRBJ2-5 and V is TRBV6-5, with TRBD1 matching 9 bases. Germline loops: CDR1 MNHEY, CDR2 SVGAGI. This CDR3 comprises 15 residues. The J segment lost 7 bases and the V segment lost 6 bases, leaving 12 bases of the junction unmatched. DNA of the CDR3: TGTGCCAGCAGCCAAGACGGACAGGGGCGGAGGACCCAGTACTTC. Its translation: CASSQDGQGRRTQYF.

Here the CDR3 DNA reads TGTGCCAGCAGCCAAGGCACACGGGCACGCGAGCAGTACTTC. Translating it yields CASSQGTRAREQYF. This rearrangement joins TRBV3-1 (or the pseudogene TRBV3-2) to TRBJ2-7; no definite D call. Germline CDR1 and CDR2: LGHDT and YNNKEL (reference sequence). V was shortened by 1 base and J by 6 bases, with 13 bases between the two germline ends. The CDR3 runs to 14 residues.

The rearrangement uses TRBV7-2 and TRBJ1-4; TRBD1 agrees at 9 bases. V lost 4 bases and J lost 5; bases outside the gene matches: 5. There are 15 residues in the CDR3. CDR1 and CDR2 (germline): SGHTA, FQGNSA. CDR3: CASSYDRGDNEKLFF. The DNA for the CDR3 is TGTGCCAGCAGCTATGACAGGGGGGACAATGAAAAACTGTTTTTT.

Note on this clone: Other DNA sequences within the sample encode an identical CDR3. The chain couples TRBV5-1 to TRBJ1-1; no firm D call. This CDR3 is 13 amino acids long. Deletions cut 0 bases from V and 1 base from J, with 4 bases between. From germline, CDR1 is SGHRS and CDR2 YFSETQ. The CDR3 loop is CASSLDRNTEAFF. The CDR3 DNA follows: TGCGCCAGCAGCTTGGACCGGAACACTGAAGCTTTCTTT. The whole variable domain, filled in from reference TRBV5-1 and TRBJ1-1, reads KAGVTQTPRYLIKTRGQQVTLSCSPISGHRSVSWYQQTPGQGLQFLFEYFSETQRNKGNFPGRFSGRQFSNSRSEMNVSTLELGDSALYLCASSLDRNTEAFFGQGTRLTVV.

The chain joins TRBV6-1 to TRBJ2-1; TRBD2 is a possible D gene (7 bases). Germline values: CDR1 MNHNS, CDR2 SASEGT. This CDR3 has 14 residues. With 3 bases removed from V and 9 bases from J, the gap between germline ends came to 15 bases. CDR3 sequence: CASSDWRGLGEQFF. The CDR3 bases are TGTGCCAGCAGTGATTGGCGGGGGCTCGGTGAGCAGTTCTTC.

V usage is TRBV7-2 and J usage is TRBJ1-5; possible D gene TRBD1, 6 bases. V shed 3 bases and J shed 4 bases, with 10 bases lying between them. CDR1 and CDR2 from the germline V gene are SGHTA and FQGNSA. The CDR3 spans 14 residues. The CDR3 DNA is TGTGCCAGCAGCTTGGGGGCCAATAATCAGCCCCAGCATTTT. Encoded protein: CASSLGANNQPQHF.

Concerning this clone itself: A read error may produce the germline difference seen at one junction end. The chain has TRBV4-1 and TRBJ2-3, with TRBD2 identical over 9 bases. Germline-derived CDR1 and CDR2 are MGHRA and YSYEKL. CDR3 length: 17 amino acids. DNA of the CDR3: TGCGCCAGCAGCAAAGACACGGGCGCGGGGGGGCCTCTTGGGCAGTATTTT. The encoded protein is CASSKDTGAGGPLGQYF.

This clone has only a few counts. The V gene is TRBV27, the J gene TRBJ1-5; TRBD1 matches 8 bases. Per germline, CDR1 MNHEY and CDR2 SMNVEV (reference sequence). After removal of 2 bases from V and 1 base from J, the junction contained 4 bases not matched to a gene. This CDR3 is built from 16 residues. Here the CDR3 reads CASSLRQGASNQPQHF. DNA for the CDR3: TGTGCCAGCAGTTTACGGCAGGGGGCAAGCAATCAGCCCCAGCATTTT.